Listed below are T cell receptor beta chains from one sample, sequenced in a study of shared T cell receptors in the human thymus. Method: immunoSEQ multiplex PCR; TCRdb's copy keeps in-frame clones and lacks some. The sample lists 700,000 or so clones; approximately 85% were seen once. The sample was also linked to a second study, of human thymus T cells.

Sequencing was performed on thymocytes. These receptors were taken from a girl less than two years old with a congenital heart defect. Both conserved end residues are part of each CDR3. The order of the fields is clone size, J gene, V gene, D gene, CDR3 protein, CDR3 DNA. D genes are given only for firm matches. Some rows have no size entry. The others give once, few or many, or a class for an expanded clone.

size: .; J: TRBJ1-1; V: TRBV4-1; D: .; CDR3: CASSQRRNTEAFF; DNA: TGCGCCAGCAGCCAAAGGAGAAACACTGAAGCTTTCTTT
size: .; J: TRBJ1-6; V: TRBV11-2; D: .; CDR3: CASAAKGNSPLHF; DNA: TGTGCCAGCGCTGCTAAGGGGAATTCACCCCTCCACTTT
size: .; J: TRBJ2-7; V: TRBV6-1; D: .; CDR3: CASSGVRGRYEQYF; DNA: TGTGCCAGCAGTGGGGTCAGGGGAAGATACGAGCAGTACTTC
size: once; J: TRBJ1-5; V: TRBV4-2; D: .; CDR3: CASSQEESEGRQRQHF; DNA: TGTGCCAGCAGCCAAGAAGAAAGCGAGGGCCGGCAGCGCCAGCATTTT
size: .; J: TRBJ1-2; V: TRBV27; D: TRBD1; CDR3: CASSATGGRIVGYTF; DNA: TGTGCCAGCAGTGCTACAGGGGGCCGTATCGTTGGCTACACCTTC
size: .; J: TRBJ2-7; V: TRBV4-3; D: TRBD2; CDR3: CASSLNLLAGELYEQYF; DNA: TGCGCCAGCAGCCTCAATCTTCTAGCGGGGGAGCTCTACGAGCAGTACTTC
size: .; J: TRBJ1-1; V: TRBV28; D: TRBD1; CDR3: CASSLWTGKNTEAFF; DNA: TGTGCCAGCAGTTTATGGACAGGGAAGAACACTGAAGCTTTCTTT
size: .; J: TRBJ1-1; V: TRBV12-5; D: TRBD1; CDR3: CASGPHPALLGTGPMNTEAFF; DNA: TGTGCTAGTGGACCCCATCCGGCCCTCCTAGGGACAGGCCCCATGAACACTGAAGCTTTCTTT
size: .; J: TRBJ2-1; V: TRBV10-3; D: TRBD1; CDR3: CAISALNRGLFYNEQFF; DNA: TGTGCCATCAGTGCCTTAAACAGGGGGCTCTTCTACAATGAGCAGTTCTTC
size: .; J: TRBJ2-1; V: TRBV7-2; D: TRBD2; CDR3: CASSLAPLAGGLYNEQFF; DNA: TGTGCCAGCAGCTTAGCCCCACTGGCGGGGGGCCTTTACAATGAGCAGTTCTTC
size: .; J: TRBJ2-7; V: TRBV28; D: TRBD1; CDR3: CASSFLRDRDLYEQYF; DNA: TGTGCCAGCAGTTTTCTTCGGGACAGAGATCTGTACGAGCAGTACTTC
size: once; J: TRBJ2-2; V: TRBV18; D: TRBD2; CDR3: CASSPRSGGPLKAAGELFF; DNA: TGTGCCAGCTCACCACGTAGCGGGGGGCCCCTTAAGGCCGCCGGGGAGCTGTTTTTT
size: .; J: TRBJ1-1; V: TRBV29-1; D: .; CDR3: CSVEGWTLNTEAFF; DNA: TGCAGCGTTGAAGGTTGGACACTGAACACTGAAGCTTTCTTT
size: .; J: TRBJ1-5; V: TRBV19; D: .; CDR3: CASSIPREHQPQHF; DNA: TGTGCCAGTAGTATTCCTAGGGAGCATCAGCCCCAGCATTTT
size: .; J: TRBJ1-4; V: TRBV7-2; D: .; CDR3: CASSSQQPNEKLFF; DNA: TGTGCCAGCAGCTCCCAACAGCCGAATGAAAAACTGTTTTTT
size: .; J: TRBJ1-1; V: TRBV15; D: .; CDR3: CATSLVDRMNTEAFF; DNA: TGTGCCACCAGTTTAGTGGACAGAATGAACACTGAAGCTTTCTTT
size: once; J: TRBJ2-5; V: TRBV11-2; D: .; CDR3: CASSLGVRRGHQETQYF; DNA: TGTGCCAGCAGCTTAGGAGTGAGGCGGGGCCACCAAGAGACCCAGTACTTC
size: few; J: TRBJ2-1; V: TRBV7-9; D: .; CDR3: CASSLEGRPYNEQFF; DNA: TGTGCCAGCAGCTTAGAGGGGCGGCCCTACAATGAGCAGTTCTTC
size: .; J: TRBJ1-1; V: TRBV7-9; D: .; CDR3: CASTPRRDTEAFF; DNA: TGTGCCAGCACCCCGCGGAGGGACACTGAAGCTTTCTTT
size: .; J: TRBJ2-5; V: TRBV7-9; D: TRBD2; CDR3: CASSLVPLLAGGTQETQYF; DNA: TGTGCCAGCAGCTTAGTCCCTTTACTAGCGGGGGGCACCCAAGAGACCCAGTACTTC
size: .; J: TRBJ2-5; V: TRBV12-2; D: .; CDR3: CASRPEGHRETSGGIEETQYF; DNA: TGTGCAAGTCGCCCAGAAGGGCATAGGGAGACTAGCGGGGGGATTGAAGAGACCCAGTACTTC
size: .; J: TRBJ2-7; V: TRBV6-5; D: TRBD1; CDR3: CASAKTGDANYEQYF; DNA: TGTGCCAGCGCGAAGACAGGGGACGCGAACTACGAGCAGTACTTC